This T cell receptor beta chain was retrieved from a study of technical replicates of blood from a handful of donors. Measured with immunoSEQ multiplex PCR; TCRdb has only the in-frame clones, and not every one. The sample has approximately 82,000 clones, around 92% seen once; the top ten hold under 0.5%. The sequence was collected from a human donor in good health. Some clones in this sample may be carry-over from other donors' samples. The sequencing sample was made of T cells isolated from PBMCs.

The CDR3, as DNA: TGTGCCATCAGTTCGGGACAGGGTAATGAGCAGTTCTTC. Translating it yields CAISSGQGNEQFF. The rearrangement joins TRBV10-3 to TRBJ2-1; 9 bases map to TRBD1. From germline, CDR1 is ENHRY and CDR2 SYGVKD. V shed 5 bases and J 7 bases; nucleotides not matched to a gene: 3. The CDR3 contains 13 residues.